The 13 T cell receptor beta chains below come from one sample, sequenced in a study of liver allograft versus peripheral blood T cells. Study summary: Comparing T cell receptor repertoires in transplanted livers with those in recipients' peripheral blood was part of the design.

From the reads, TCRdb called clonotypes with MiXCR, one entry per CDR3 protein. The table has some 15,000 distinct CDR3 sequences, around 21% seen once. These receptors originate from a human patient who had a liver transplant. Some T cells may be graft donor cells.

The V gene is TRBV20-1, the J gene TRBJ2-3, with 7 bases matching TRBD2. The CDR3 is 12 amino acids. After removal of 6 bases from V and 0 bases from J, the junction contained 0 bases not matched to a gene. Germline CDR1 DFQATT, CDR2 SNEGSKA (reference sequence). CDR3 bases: TGCAGTGCCGGGGGGAGCACAGATACGCAGTATTTT. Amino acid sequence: CSAGGSTDTQYF.

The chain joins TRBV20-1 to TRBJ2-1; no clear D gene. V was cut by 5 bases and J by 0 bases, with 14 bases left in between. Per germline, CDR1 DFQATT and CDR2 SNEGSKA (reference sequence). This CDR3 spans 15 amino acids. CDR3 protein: CSAGPSTSSYNEQFF. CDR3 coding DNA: TGCAGTGCTGGACCATCTACGAGCTCCTACAATGAGCAGTTCTTC.

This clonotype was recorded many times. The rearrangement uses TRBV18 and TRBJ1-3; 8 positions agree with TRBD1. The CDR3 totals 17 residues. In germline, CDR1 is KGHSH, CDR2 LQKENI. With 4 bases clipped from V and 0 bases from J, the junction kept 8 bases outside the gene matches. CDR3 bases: TGTGCCAGCTCACGGGGGACAGGTATCAGCTCTGGAAACACCATATATTTT. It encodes CASSRGTGISSGNTIYF.

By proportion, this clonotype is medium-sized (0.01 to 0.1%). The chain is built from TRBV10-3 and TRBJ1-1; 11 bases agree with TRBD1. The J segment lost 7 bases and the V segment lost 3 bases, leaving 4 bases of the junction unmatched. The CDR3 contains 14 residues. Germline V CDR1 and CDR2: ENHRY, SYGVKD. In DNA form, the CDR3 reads TGTGCCATCAGTGAACCGGGACAGGGGGGTGAAGCTTTCTTT. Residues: CAISEPGQGGEAFF.

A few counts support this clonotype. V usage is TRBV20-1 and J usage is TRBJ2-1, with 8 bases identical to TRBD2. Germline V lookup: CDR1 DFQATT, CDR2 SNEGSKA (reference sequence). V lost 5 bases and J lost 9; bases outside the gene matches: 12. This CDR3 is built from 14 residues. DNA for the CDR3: TGCAGTGCTCCCCGGGGGGGAGTACGTAGTGAGCAGTTCTTC. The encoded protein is CSAPRGGVRSEQFF.

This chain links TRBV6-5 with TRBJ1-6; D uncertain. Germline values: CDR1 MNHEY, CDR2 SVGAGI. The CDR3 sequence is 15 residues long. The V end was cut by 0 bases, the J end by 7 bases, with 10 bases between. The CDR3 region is CASSYSMSANSPLHF. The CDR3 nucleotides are TGTGCCAGCAGTTACTCGATGTCAGCGAATTCACCCCTCCACTTT.

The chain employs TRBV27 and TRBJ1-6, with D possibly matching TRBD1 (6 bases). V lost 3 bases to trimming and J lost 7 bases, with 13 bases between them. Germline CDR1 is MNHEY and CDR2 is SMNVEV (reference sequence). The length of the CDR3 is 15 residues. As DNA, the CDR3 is TGTGCCAGCAGTTTCATGGACAGCAGAAATTCACCCCTCCACTTT. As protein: CASSFMDSRNSPLHF.

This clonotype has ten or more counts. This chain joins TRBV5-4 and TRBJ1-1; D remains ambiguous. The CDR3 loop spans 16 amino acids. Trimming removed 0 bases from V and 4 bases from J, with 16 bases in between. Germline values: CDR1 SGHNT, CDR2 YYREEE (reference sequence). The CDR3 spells CASSLAGWGKGTEAFF. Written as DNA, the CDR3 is TGTGCCAGCAGCTTGGCGGGATGGGGAAAGGGCACTGAAGCTTTCTTT.

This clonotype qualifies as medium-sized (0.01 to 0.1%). The CDR3 loop is CASSYSDRGNTGELFF. In nucleotides, the CDR3 is TGTGCCAGCAGTTACTCGGACAGGGGTAACACCGGGGAGCTGTTTTTT. The chain couples TRBV6-5 to TRBJ2-2; 9 bases fit TRBD1. There are 16 residues in the CDR3. CDR1 is MNHEY and CDR2 is SVGAGI in the germline V gene. J was trimmed by 2 bases and V by 0 bases; bases with no gene match: 1.

CDR3 loop: CASSGGAGVENNEQFF. In DNA form, the CDR3 reads TGTGCCAGCAGCGGCGGAGCGGGAGTTGAAAACAATGAGCAGTTCTTC. J is TRBJ2-1 and V is TRBV7-2, with 8 bases lining up with TRBD2. Germline trimming cut 5 bases from V and 5 bases from J; bases unmatched to any gene: 11. Germline CDR1 reads SGHTA; CDR2 reads FQGNSA. The CDR3 has 16 residues.

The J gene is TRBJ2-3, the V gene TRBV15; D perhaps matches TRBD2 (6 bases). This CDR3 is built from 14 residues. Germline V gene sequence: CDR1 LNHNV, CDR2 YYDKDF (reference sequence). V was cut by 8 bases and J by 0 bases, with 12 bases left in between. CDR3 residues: CATGRRASTDTQYF. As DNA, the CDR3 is TGTGCCACCGGGAGGCGGGCTAGCACAGATACGCAGTATTTT.

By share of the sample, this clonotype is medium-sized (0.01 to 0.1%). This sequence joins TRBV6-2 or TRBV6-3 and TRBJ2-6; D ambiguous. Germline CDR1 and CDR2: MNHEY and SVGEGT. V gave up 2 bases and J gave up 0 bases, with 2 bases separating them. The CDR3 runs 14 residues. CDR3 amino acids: CASSYPSGANVLTF. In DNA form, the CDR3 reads TGTGCCAGCAGTTACCCCTCTGGGGCCAACGTCCTGACTTTC.

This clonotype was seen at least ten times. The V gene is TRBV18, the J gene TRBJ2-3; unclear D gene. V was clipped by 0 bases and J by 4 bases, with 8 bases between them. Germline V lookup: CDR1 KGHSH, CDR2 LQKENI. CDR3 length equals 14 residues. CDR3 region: CASSPPARADTQYF. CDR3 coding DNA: TGTGCCAGCTCACCACCCGCACGGGCAGATACGCAGTATTTT.